Sequencing of this T cell receptor beta chain was carried out in a study of molecular identifiers for immune sequencing clone quantification. This clonotype was recorded at least ten times. TCRdb reprocessed the PCR reads via MiXCR and lists one record per CDR3 protein. The sample yields approximately 550,000 distinct CDR3 sequences, 25% seen once. Germline assignment: CDR1 SNHLY and CDR2 FYNNEI. Trimming pared 8 bases from V and 1 base from J, leaving 8 bases between. CDR3 length: 12 amino acids. The origin of this receptor is a human donor in good health. Some libraries in this study had Jurkat cell RNA spiked in. The sequenced sample consisted of naive CD8+ T cells from blood, with Jurkat cell RNA spiked in. Subset of the sample: FACS-sorted CD8+CD4-CCR7+CD45RA+ naive T cells. The chain recombines TRBV2 with TRBJ1-1; D not certain. CDR3 sequence reads: CASEDGNTEAFF. In DNA form, the CDR3 reads TGTGCCAGCGAGGACGGGAACACTGAAGCTTTCTTT.